Shown below are 8 T cell receptor beta chains from a single sample sequenced in a study of blood T cell repertoires in COVID-19 (dated by TCRdb to 2018 to 2021). Library preparation was by the immunoSEQ multiplex PCR assay. TCRdb holds this immuneACCESS table with in-frame rearrangements only. Some clones are missing; in checked studies, unresolved V genes explain under half, and the rest has no known cause. Counted in this sample were about 340,000 clones; around 88% of them appeared once. The ten largest clones take up under 3% of the sample. The material sequenced was peripheral blood. The receptors were sampled from a young man with active or convalescent COVID-19.

This chain links TRBV9 with TRBJ2-3; 11 nucleotides align to TRBD1. Germline trimming cut 2 bases from V and 7 bases from J; bases unmatched to any gene: 6. CDR1 is SGDLS and CDR2 is YYNGEE in the germline V gene. The CDR3 covers 15 residues. The DNA of the CDR3 is TGTGCCAGCAGCGTGGGGACAGGGGGATCGAATACGCAGTATTTT. This codes for CASSVGTGGSNTQYF.

A single count supports this clone. V usage is TRBV28 and J usage is TRBJ2-2, with a possible D match to TRBD2 (5 bases). The V and J ends lost 1 base and 6 bases respectively, with 9 bases between them. Germline V lookup: CDR1 MDHEN, CDR2 SYDVKM. This CDR3 contains 14 residues. The chain's CDR3 is CASSLLREPGELFF. The CDR3 DNA reads TGTGCCAGCAGTTTATTAAGGGAGCCCGGGGAGCTGTTTTTT.

At least ten counts were recorded for this clone. The chain recombines TRBV2 with TRBJ2-1; weak D call: TRBD2 (6 bases). Germline CDR1 reads SNHLY; CDR2 reads FYNNEI. The CDR3 runs to 16 residues. Trimming took off 8 bases at V and 5 bases at J, with 22 bases between the two ends. This CDR3 is CASGVDYGGTDNEQFF. The CDR3 DNA reads TGTGCCAGCGGGGTTGATTACGGGGGTACAGACAATGAGCAGTTCTTC.

The chain joins TRBV12-3 or TRBV12-4 to TRBJ1-2; no reliable D call. CDR3 length equals 13 residues. The V gene lost 5 bases and the J gene lost 4 bases, with 11 bases spanning the gap. CDR3 protein: CASSTLVGYGYTF. The CDR3 DNA is TGTGCCAGCAGTACCTTGGTCGGCTATGGCTACACCTTC.

The gene calls are TRBV5-5 and TRBJ1-4; TRBD1 matches 8 bases. The CDR3 totals 15 residues. Trimming cost V 4 bases and J 6 bases; bases outside gene matches: 8. Germline CDR1 reads SGHKS; CDR2 reads YYEKEE (reference sequence). DNA for the CDR3: TGTGCCAGCAGCCGGCAGGGGGCAGGGGATGAAAAACTGTTTTTT. It encodes CASSRQGAGDEKLFF.

This sequence joins TRBV6-6 and TRBJ1-1; 7 bases align to TRBD1. The germline gives CDR1 MNHNY, CDR2 SVGAGI (reference sequence). J gave up 3 bases and V 6 bases, and 10 bases lay outside the gene matches. CDR3 size: 15 residues. The CDR3 protein is CASRDTGARDTEAFF. The CDR3, as DNA: TGTGCCAGCAGGGACACAGGGGCTAGGGACACTGAAGCTTTCTTT.

The chain has TRBV7-9 and TRBJ2-1; 11 positions match TRBD2. Germline CDR1 reads SEHNR; CDR2 reads FQNEAQ (reference sequence). V trimming: 1 base; J trimming: 8 bases; junction bases outside the gene matches: 10. The CDR3 runs to 17 residues. The DNA for the CDR3 is TGTGCCAGCAGCTTAGACACCGGGACTAGCGGCGCCCATGAGCAGTTCTTC. It translates to CASSLDTGTSGAHEQFF.

This chain links TRBV18 with TRBJ2-5; tentatively, D is TRBD2 (5 bases). The CDR3 length is 13 residues. V was trimmed by 8 bases and J by 7 bases, leaving 17 bases between them. Germline-derived CDR1 and CDR2 are KGHSH and LQKENI. This CDR3 is CASTSAFEGTQYF. DNA of the CDR3: TGTGCCAGCACCTCCGCCTTCGAGGGGACCCAGTACTTC.